The rows below give T cell receptor beta chains drawn from one sample of a study of T cell repertoires in cytomegalovirus infection. TCRdb reprocessed the reads with MiXCR, giving one entry per CDR3 protein. The sample has about 310,000 distinct CDR3 sequences, about 9.2% seen once; the top ten hold around 2.5%. Material for sequencing was PBMCs. Every receptor here comes from a human donor in good health (CMV status not recorded). Some clones in this sample may be carry-over from other donors' samples. Both conserved end residues are part of each CDR3. A D gene is named only where the DNA matches it firmly. Expanded clones are given a class, and other clones once, few, many or no size at all.

size	V	D	J	CDR3	DNA
many	TRBV7-9	.	TRBJ2-2	CASRTGELFF	TGTGCCAGCAGAACCGGGGAGCTGTTTTTT
few	TRBV5-1	.	TRBJ2-3	CASSTGKSTDTQYF	TGCGCCAGCAGCACTGGGAAAAGCACAGATACGCAGTATTTT
few	TRBV29-1	.	TRBJ1-1	CSANEAGNTEAFF	TGCAGCGCGAATGAGGCCGGAAACACTGAAGCTTTCTTT
many	TRBV2	TRBD1	TRBJ1-5	CASTPRGQGRNQPQHF	TGTGCCAGCACCCCCCGAGGACAGGGTCGCAATCAGCCCCAGCATTTT
many	TRBV11-1	.	TRBJ2-3	CASSLGLALSDTQYF	TGTGCCAGCAGCTTAGGGCTAGCTCTTTCAGATACGCAGTATTTT
many	TRBV28	TRBD2	TRBJ2-1	CATLTFSGGPTRSYNEQFF	TGTGCCACCCTCACTTTTAGCGGGGGGCCAACTCGCTCCTACAATGAGCAGTTCTTC
.	TRBV20-1	.	TRBJ1-1	CSAPRSEAFF	TGCAGTGCCCCGAGAAGTGAAGCTTTCTTT
.	TRBV28	.	TRBJ1-2	CASSSHQGRGKGYGYTF	TGTGCCAGCAGTTCTCACCAGGGGAGAGGAAAGGGCTATGGCTACACCTTC
few	TRBV27	.	TRBJ1-5	CASSSASNQPQHF	TGTGCCAGCAGTTCGGCTAGCAATCAGCCCCAGCATTTT
many	TRBV20-1	.	TRBJ1-2	CSAPTETNYGYTF	TGCAGTGCTCCTACGGAAACTAACTATGGCTACACCTTC
few	TRBV9	.	TRBJ2-5	CASGRSMAQYF	TGTGCCTCGGGACGGTCCATGGCCCAGTACTTC
many	TRBV28	.	TRBJ2-5	CASTNTGEETQYF	TGTGCCAGCACTAATACAGGAGAAGAGACCCAGTACTTC
.	TRBV28	.	TRBJ2-4	CASSLETFRKNIQYF	TGTGCCAGCAGTTTAGAAACATTTCGGAAAAACATTCAGTACTTC
many	TRBV28	.	TRBJ2-2	CASSLKISGGELFF	TGTGCCAGCAGTTTAAAGATTTCGGGCGGGGAGCTGTTTTTT
many	TRBV7-2	.	TRBJ2-5	CASSLGTPETQYF	TGTGCCAGCAGCTTGGGGACCCCGGAGACCCAGTACTTC
many	TRBV19	.	TRBJ1-1	CASSINRAAEAFF	TGTGCCAGTAGTATAAACAGGGCGGCTGAAGCTTTCTTT
many	TRBV7-6	TRBD1	TRBJ1-1	CASSKRIQGPYHTEAFF	TGTGCCAGCAGTAAACGGATACAGGGGCCCTATCACACTGAAGCTTTCTTT
many	TRBV7-8	.	TRBJ2-2	CASSLAWGKINTGELFF	TGTGCCAGCAGCTTAGCTTGGGGAAAAATTAACACCGGGGAGCTGTTTTTT
many	TRBV5-4	TRBD2	TRBJ2-1	CASSLAGGPSYNEQFF	TGTGCCAGCAGTTTAGCGGGGGGGCCAAGTTACAATGAGCAGTTCTTC